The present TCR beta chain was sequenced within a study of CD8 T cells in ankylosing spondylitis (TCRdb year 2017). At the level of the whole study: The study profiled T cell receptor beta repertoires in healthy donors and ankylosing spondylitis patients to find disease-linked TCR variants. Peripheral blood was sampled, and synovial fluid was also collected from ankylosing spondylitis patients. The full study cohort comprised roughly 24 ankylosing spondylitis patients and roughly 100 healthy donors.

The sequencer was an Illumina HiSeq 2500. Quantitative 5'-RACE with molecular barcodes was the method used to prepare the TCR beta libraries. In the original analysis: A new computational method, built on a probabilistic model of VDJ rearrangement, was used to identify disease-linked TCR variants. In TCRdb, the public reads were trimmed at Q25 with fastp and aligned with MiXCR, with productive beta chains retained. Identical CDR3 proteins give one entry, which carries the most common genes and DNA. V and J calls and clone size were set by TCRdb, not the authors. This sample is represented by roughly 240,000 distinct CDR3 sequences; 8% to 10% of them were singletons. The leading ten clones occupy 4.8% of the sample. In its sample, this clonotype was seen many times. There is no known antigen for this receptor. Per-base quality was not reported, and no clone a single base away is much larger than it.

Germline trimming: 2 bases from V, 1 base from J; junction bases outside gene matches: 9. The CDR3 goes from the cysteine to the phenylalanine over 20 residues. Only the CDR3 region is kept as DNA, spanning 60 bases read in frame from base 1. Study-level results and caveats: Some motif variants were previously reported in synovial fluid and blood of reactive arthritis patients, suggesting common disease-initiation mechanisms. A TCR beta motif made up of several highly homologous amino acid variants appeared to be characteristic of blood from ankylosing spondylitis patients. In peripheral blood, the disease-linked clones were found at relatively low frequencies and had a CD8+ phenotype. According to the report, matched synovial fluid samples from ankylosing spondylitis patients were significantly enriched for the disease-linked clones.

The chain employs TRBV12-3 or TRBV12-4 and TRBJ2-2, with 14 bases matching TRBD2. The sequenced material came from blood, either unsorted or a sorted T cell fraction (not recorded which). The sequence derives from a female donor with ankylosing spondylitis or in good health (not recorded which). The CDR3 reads CASSLSAGTSGRRNTGELFF. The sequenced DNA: TGTGCCAGCAGTTTATCGGCAGGGACTAGCGGGAGACGGAACACCGGGGAGCTGTTTTTT.